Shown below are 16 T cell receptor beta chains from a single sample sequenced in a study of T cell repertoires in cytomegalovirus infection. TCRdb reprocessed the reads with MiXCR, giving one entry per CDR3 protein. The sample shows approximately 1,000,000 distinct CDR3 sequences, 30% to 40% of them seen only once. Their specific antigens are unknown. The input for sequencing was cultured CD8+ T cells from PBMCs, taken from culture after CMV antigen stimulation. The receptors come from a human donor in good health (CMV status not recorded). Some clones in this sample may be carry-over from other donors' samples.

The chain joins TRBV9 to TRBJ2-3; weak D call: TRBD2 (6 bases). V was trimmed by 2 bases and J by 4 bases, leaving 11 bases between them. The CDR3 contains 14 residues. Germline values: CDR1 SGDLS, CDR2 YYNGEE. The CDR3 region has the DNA TGTGCCAGCAGCGTGGGACTTGGGGCAGATACGCAGTATTTT. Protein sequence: CASSVGLGADTQYF.

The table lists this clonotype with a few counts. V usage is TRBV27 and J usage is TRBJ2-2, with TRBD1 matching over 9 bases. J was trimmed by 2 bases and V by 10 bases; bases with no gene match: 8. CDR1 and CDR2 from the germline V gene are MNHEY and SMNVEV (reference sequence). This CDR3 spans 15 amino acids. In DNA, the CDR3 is TGTGCCACCGCCCCACAGGGGGCAAACACCGGGGAGCTGTTTTTT. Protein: CATAPQGANTGELFF.

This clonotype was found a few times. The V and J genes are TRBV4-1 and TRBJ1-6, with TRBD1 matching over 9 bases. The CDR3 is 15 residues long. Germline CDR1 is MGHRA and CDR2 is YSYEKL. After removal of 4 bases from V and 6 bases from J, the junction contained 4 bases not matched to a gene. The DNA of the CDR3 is TGCGCCAGCAGCCGGTTGACAGGGGGTAATTCACCCCTCCACTTT. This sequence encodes CASSRLTGGNSPLHF.

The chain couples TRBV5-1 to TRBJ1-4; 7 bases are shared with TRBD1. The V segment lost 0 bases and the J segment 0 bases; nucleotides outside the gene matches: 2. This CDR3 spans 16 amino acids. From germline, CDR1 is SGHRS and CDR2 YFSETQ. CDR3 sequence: CASSLEGQATNEKLFF. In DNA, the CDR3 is TGCGCCAGCAGCTTGGAAGGACAGGCAACTAATGAAAAACTGTTTTTT.

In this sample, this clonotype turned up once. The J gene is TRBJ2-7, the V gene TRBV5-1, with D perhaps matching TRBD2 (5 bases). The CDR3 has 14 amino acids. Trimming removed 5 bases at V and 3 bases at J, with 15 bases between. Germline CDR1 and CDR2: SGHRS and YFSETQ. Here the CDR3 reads CASSKGTGDYEQYF. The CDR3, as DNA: TGCGCCAGCAGTAAGGGAACCGGGGACTACGAGCAGTACTTC.

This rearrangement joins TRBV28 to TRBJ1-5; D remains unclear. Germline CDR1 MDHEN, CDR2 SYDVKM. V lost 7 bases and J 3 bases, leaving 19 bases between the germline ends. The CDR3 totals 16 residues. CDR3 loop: CASIRTDSAFNQPQHF. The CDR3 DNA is TGTGCCAGCATTAGGACTGACTCGGCCTTCAATCAGCCCCAGCATTTT.

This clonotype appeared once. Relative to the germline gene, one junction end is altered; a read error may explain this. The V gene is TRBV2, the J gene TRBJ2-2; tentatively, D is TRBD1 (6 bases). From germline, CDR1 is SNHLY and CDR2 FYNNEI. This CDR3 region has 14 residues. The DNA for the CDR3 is TGTGTCAGCAGTGACCCCAGGGGCACCGGGGAGCTGTTTTTT. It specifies CVSSDPRGTGELFF.

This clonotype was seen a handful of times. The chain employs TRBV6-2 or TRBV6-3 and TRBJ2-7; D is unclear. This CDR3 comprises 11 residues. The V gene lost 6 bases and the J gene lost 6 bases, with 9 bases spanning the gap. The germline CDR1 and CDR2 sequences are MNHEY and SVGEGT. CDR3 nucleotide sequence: TGTGCCAGCAGCTCCGGTGTCGAGCAGTACGTC. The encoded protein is CASSSGVEQYV.

Here the CDR3 reads CASSQVATGGTYGYTF. The DNA for the CDR3 is TGTGCCAGCAGCCAAGTGGCCACAGGGGGAACCTATGGCTACACCTTC. The chain joins TRBV14 to TRBJ1-2; 8 nucleotides agree with TRBD1. V gave up 1 base and J gave up 4 bases; unmatched junction bases: 8. The CDR3 contains 16 residues. The germline V gene has CDR1 SGHDN and CDR2 FVKESK. Full variable domain (rest looked up from reference TRBV14 and TRBJ1-2): EAGVTQFPSHSVIEKGQTVTLRCDPISGHDNLYWYRRVMGKEIKFLLHFVKESKQDESGMPNNRFLAERTGGTYSTLKVQPAELEDSGVYFCASSQVATGGTYGYTFGSGTRLTVV.

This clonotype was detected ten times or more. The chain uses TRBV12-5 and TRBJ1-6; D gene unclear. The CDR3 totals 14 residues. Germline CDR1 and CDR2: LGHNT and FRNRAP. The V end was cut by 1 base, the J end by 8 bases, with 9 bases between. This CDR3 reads CASGLGWTDSPLHF. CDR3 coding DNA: TGTGCTAGTGGTTTGGGCTGGACCGATTCACCCCTCCACTTT. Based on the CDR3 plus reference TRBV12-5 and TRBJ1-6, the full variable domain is DARVTQTPRHKVTEMGQEVTMRCQPILGHNTVFWYRQTMMQGLELLAYFRNRAPLDDSGMPKDRFSAEMPDATLATLKIQPSEPRDSAVYFCASGLGWTDSPLHFGNGTRLTVT.

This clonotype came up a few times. CDR3 in amino acids: CASSLGETYEQFF. In DNA form, the CDR3 reads TGTGCCAGCAGCTTAGGAGAGACCTATGAGCAGTTCTTC. V and J are TRBV7-2 and TRBJ2-1; D is undetermined. CDR3 length: 13 residues. CDR1 is SGHTA and CDR2 is FQGNSA in the germline V gene. Deletions cut 1 base from V and 8 bases from J, with 9 bases between.

This CDR3 reads CASSESVRVYGYTF. The CDR3, as DNA: TGCGCCAGCAGTGAGTCTGTCAGGGTCTATGGCTACACCTTC. The chain joins TRBV10-2 to TRBJ1-2; tentative D call: TRBD1 (5 bases). The V gene lost 0 bases and the J gene lost 4 bases, with 9 bases spanning the gap. The length of the CDR3 is 14 residues. Looked up from germline, CDR1 is WSHSY and CDR2 is SAAADI.

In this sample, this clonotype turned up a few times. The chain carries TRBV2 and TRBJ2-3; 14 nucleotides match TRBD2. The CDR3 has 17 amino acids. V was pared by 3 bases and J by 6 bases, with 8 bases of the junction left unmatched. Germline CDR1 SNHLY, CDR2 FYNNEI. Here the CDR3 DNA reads TGTGCCAGCAGTGAGGCGACTAGCGGGGGGGCCGCGGATACGCAGTATTTT. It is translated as CASSEATSGGAADTQYF.

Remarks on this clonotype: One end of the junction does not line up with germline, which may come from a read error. This chain's CDR3 is CVSSLGGGDTQYF. The CDR3 nucleotides are TGTGTCAGCAGCCTGGGGGGCGGAGATACGCAGTATTTT. The chain links TRBV5-6 to TRBJ2-3; either TRBD1 or TRBD2 may supply D (6 bases each). The germline CDR1 and CDR2 sequences are SGHDT and YYEEEE. This CDR3 spans 13 amino acids.

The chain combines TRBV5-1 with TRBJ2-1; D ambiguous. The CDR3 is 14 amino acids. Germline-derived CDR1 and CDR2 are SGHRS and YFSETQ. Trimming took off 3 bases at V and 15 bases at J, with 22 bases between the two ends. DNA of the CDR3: TGCGCCAGCAGCTCCTACGGCGGTTTAGAGATGGGGTTCTTC. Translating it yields CASSSYGGLEMGFF.

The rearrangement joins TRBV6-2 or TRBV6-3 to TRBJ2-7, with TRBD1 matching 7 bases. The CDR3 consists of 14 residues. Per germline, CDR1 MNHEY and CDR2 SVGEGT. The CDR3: CVSSFPGQRYEQYV. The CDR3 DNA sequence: TGTGTCAGCTCCTTTCCGGGACAGAGATACGAGCAGTACGTC.